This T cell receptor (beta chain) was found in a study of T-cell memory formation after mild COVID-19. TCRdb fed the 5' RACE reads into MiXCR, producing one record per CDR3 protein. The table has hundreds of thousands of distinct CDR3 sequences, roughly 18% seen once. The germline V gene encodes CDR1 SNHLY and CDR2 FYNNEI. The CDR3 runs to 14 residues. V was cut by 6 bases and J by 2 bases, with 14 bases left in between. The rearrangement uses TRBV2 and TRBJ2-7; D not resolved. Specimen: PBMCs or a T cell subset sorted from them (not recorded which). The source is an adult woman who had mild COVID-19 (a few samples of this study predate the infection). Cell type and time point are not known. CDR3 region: CASSEVGGAYEQYF. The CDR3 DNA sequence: TGTGCCAGCAGCGAGGTGGGCGGTGCCTACGAGCAGTACTTC.